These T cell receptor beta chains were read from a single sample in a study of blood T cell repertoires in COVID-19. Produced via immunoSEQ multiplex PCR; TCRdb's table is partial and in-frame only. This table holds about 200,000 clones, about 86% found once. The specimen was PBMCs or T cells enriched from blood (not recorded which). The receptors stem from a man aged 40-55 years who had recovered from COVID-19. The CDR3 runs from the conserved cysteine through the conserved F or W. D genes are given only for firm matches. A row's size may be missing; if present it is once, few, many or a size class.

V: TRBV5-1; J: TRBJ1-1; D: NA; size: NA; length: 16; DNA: TGCGCCAGCAGCTTAGGACGGCACGCCGGGGACACTGAAGCTTTCTTT; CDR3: CASSLGRHAGDTEAFF
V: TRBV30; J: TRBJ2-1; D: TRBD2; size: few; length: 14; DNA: TGTGCCTGGAGTAGGACTAGCGAAGTCAATGAGCAGTTCTTC; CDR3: CAWSRTSEVNEQFF
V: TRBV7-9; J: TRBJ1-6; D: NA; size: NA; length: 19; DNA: TGTGCCAGCAGCTTAGGGCCGGACACTAGCAGGCTCTATAATTCACCCCTCCACTTT; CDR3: CASSLGPDTSRLYNSPLHF
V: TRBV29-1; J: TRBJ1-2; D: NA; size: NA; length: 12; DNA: TGCAGCGTTGAGGGAGTGCTCTATGGCTACACCTTC; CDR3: CSVEGVLYGYTF
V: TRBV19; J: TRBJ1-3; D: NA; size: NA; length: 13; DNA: TGTGCCCTCAGGGCCAGCTCTGGAAACACCATATATTTT; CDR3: CALRASSGNTIYF
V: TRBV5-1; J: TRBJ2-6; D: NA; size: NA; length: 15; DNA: TGCGCCAGCAGCCCCCCTGGAGTTGGGGCCAACGTCCTGACTTTC; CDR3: CASSPPGVGANVLTF
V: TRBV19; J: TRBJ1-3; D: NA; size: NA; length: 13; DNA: TGTGCCAGTAGTGCGGGATTTGGAAACACCATATATTTT; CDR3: CASSAGFGNTIYF
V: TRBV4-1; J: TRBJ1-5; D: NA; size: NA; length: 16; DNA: TGCGCCAGCAGCTCCCAACAGGGAAATATTGGTCAGCCCCAGCATTTT; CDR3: CASSSQQGNIGQPQHF
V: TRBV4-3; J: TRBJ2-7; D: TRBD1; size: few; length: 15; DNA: TGCGCCAGCAGCCTGTCCAGGACAGGTTCCTACGAGCAGTACTTC; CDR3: CASSLSRTGSYEQYF
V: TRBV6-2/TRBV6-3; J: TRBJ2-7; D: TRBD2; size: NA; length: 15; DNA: TGTGCCAGCAGTTACGGACTAGCGGGCTTCTACGAGCAGTACTTC; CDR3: CASSYGLAGFYEQYF
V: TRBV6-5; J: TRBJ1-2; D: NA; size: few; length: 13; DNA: TGTGCCAGCAGACCCGGACTCAACTATGGCTACACCTTC; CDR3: CASRPGLNYGYTF
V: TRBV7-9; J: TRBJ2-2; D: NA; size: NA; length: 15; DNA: TGTGCCAGCAGCTTACTTCGATCGAGAACCGGGGAGCTGTTTTTT; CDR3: CASSLLRSRTGELFF
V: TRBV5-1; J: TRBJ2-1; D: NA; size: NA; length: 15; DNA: TGCGCCAGCAGCTTGGGACTTCACTTTTCCAATGAGCAGTTCTTC; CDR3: CASSLGLHFSNEQFF
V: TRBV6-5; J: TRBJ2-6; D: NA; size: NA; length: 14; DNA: TGTGCCAGCAGACAGGGTTCTGGGGCCAACGTCCTGACTTTC; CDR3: CASRQGSGANVLTF
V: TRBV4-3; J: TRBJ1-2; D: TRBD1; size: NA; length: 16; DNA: TGCGCCAGCAGCCAAGATTCATACAGGGGCTCCTATGGCTACACCTTC; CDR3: CASSQDSYRGSYGYTF
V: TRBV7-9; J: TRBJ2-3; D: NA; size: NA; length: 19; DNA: TGTGCCAGCAGCAAGGGAATCCTCGACTATTCTCCTAGCACAGATACGCAGTATTTT; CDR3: CASSKGILDYSPSTDTQYF
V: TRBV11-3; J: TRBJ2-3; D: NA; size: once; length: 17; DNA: TGTGCCAGCAGCTTAGGACAGGCGAAGGGCGACACAGATACGCAGTATTTT; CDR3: CASSLGQAKGDTDTQYF
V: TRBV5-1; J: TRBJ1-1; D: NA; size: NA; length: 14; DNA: TGCGCCAGCAGCTTGGCAGGCATGAACACTGAAGCTTTCTTT; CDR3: CASSLAGMNTEAFF
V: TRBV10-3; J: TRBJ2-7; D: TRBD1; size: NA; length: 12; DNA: TGTGCCATCAGCCGGGACAGTCCCGAGCAGTACTTC; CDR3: CAISRDSPEQYF
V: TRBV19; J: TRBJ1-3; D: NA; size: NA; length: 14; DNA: TGTGCCAGTAGTGGCAGGTACTCTGGAAACACCATATATTTT; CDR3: CASSGRYSGNTIYF
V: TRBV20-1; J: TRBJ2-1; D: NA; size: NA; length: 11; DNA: TGCAGTGCGTCGGACGGAGGTGAGCAGTTCTTC; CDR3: CSASDGGEQFF
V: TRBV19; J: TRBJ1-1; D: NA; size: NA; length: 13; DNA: TGTGCCAGTAGTTCCCAGGGGAGCACTGAAGCTTTCTTT; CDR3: CASSSQGSTEAFF
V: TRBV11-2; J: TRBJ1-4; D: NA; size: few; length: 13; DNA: TGTGCCAGCCGCGAAAAGGGGAAGGAAAAACTGTTTTTT; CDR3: CASREKGKEKLFF
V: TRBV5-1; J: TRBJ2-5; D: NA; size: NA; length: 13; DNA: TGCGCCAGCAGCTCCGCGGGGCAGGAGACCCAGTACTTC; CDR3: CASSSAGQETQYF
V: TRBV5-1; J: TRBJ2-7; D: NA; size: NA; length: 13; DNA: TGCGCCAGCAGTTCTCGAGGCTTCTACGAGCAGTACTTC; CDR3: CASSSRGFYEQYF
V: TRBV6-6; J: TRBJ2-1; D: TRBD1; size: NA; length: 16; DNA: TGTGCCAGCAGTTCTCCCGACAGGGGCCCCTACAATGAGCAGTTCTTC; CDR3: CASSSPDRGPYNEQFF
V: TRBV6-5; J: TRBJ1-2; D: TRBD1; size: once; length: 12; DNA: TGTGCCACCAACAGGGGAAATTATGGCTACACCTTC; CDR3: CATNRGNYGYTF
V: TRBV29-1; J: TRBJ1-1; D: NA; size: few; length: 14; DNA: TGCAGCGTTGAAAGAACAGGTGGGAACACTGAAGCTTTCTTT; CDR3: CSVERTGGNTEAFF
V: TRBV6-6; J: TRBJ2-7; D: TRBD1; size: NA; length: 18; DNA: TGTGCCAGCAGTCAACGATTAAACCAAGGACAGGCCTCCTACGAGCAGTACTTC; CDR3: CASSQRLNQGQASYEQYF
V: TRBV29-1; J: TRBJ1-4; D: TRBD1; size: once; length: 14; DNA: TGCAGCGGTGGACAGGGGACGAAGGGTGAAAAACTGTTTTTT; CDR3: CSGGQGTKGEKLFF
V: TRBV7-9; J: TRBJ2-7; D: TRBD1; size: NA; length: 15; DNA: TGTGCCAGCAGCTCCTCCCGGGACAGATTCTACGAGCAGTACTTC; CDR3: CASSSSRDRFYEQYF
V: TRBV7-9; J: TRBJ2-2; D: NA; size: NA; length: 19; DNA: TGTGCCAGCAGCTTACGGCTCCGGACTTCAACACCGAACACCGGGGAGCTGTTTTTT; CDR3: CASSLRLRTSTPNTGELFF
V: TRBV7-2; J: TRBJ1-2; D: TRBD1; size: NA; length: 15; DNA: TGTGCCAGCAGCTCCCTGGACAGGAGACTCTATGGCTACACCTTC; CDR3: CASSSLDRRLYGYTF
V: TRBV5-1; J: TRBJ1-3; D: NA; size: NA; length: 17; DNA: TGCGCCAGCAGCTTCGGGTCGCCGGAGATGGCTGGAAACACCATATATTTT; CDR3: CASSFGSPEMAGNTIYF
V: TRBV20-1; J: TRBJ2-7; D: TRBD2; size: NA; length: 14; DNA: TGCAGTGCTAGTGCTAGCGGGACTGGCTACGAGCAGTACTTC; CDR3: CSASASGTGYEQYF
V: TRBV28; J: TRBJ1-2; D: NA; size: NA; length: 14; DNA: TGTGCCAGCAGCGACAGGACTTCTAACTATGGCTACACCTTC; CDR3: CASSDRTSNYGYTF
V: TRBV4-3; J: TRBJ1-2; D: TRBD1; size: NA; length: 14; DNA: TGCGCCAGCAGCCAACCCGGGACAGGCCATGGCTACACCTTC; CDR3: CASSQPGTGHGYTF
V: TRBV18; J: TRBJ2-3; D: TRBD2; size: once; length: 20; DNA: TGTGCCAGCTCACCCCTCGCACTAGCGGGGGGGCGCAGAGGCACAGATACGCAGTATTTT; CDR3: CASSPLALAGGRRGTDTQYF
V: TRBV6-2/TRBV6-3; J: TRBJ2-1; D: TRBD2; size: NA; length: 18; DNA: TGTGCCAGCAGCCAGACCCCCGGGACTAGCGGCCCCTACAATGAGCAGTTCTTC; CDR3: CASSQTPGTSGPYNEQFF
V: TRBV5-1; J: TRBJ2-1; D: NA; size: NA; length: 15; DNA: TGCGCCAGCAGGTGGAGTTATGGGTCCTACAATGAGCAGTTCTTC; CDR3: CASRWSYGSYNEQFF
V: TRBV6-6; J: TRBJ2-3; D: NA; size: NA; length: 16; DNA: TGTGCCAGCAGTACCCCCTCAGGGGGGACCACAGATACGCAGTATTTT; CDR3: CASSTPSGGTTDTQYF
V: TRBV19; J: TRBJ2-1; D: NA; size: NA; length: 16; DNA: TGTGCCAGTAGTATAGGGCTAGGGCGGGGTATGGATGAGCAGTTCTTC; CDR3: CASSIGLGRGMDEQFF
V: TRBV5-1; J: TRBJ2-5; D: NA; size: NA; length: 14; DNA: TGCGCCAGCAGCTTGGCCAGTGCCGGGGAGACCCAGTACTTC; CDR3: CASSLASAGETQYF
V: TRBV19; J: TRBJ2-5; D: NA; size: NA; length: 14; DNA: TGTGCCAGTAGTACATCCTCCCAACAACGGACCCAGTACTTC; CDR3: CASSTSSQQRTQYF
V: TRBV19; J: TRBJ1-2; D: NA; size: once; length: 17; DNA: TGTGCCAGTAGTACCGGGACACTCCTTAAAGGGAACTATGGCTACACCTTC; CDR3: CASSTGTLLKGNYGYTF
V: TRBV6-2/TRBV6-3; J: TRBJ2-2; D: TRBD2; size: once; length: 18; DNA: TGTGCCAGCAGTTACTCCACTAGCGGGGGGAAGGGCACCGGGGAGCTGTTTTTT; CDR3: CASSYSTSGGKGTGELFF
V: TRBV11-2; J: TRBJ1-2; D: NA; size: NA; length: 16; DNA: TGTGCCAGCAGCCCAGTACGGGGGGCGTGGGTCTATGGCTACACCTTC; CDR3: CASSPVRGAWVYGYTF
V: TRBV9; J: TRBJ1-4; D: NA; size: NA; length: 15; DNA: TGTGCCAGCAGCGTAGGCCCGGGGATTGGAGAAAAACTGTTTTTT; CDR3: CASSVGPGIGEKLFF
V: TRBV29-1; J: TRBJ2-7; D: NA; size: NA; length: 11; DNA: TGCAGCGCTGGACTGGTCTACGAGCAGTACTTC; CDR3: CSAGLVYEQYF
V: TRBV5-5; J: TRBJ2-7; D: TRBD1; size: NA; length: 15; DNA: TGTGCCAGCAGCACGGGACAGGGGCGGGAAGCCGAGCAGTACTTC; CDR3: CASSTGQGREAEQYF
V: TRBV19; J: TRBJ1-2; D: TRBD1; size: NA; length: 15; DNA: TGTGCCAGTAATCTACCGGGACAGGGACGCTATGGCTACACCTTC; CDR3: CASNLPGQGRYGYTF
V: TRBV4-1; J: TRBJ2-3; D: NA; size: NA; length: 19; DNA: TGCGCCAGCAGCCAGGGGGGATCGGCGGCCGGCTCTAGCACAGATACGCAGTATTTT; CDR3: CASSQGGSAAGSSTDTQYF
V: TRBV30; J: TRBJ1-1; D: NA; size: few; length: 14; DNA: TGTGCCTGGAGTACCGACAGCTTGAACACTGAAGCTTTCTTT; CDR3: CAWSTDSLNTEAFF
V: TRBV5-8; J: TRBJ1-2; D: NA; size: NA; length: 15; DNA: TGTGCCAGCAGCTTGGCGGGGTCCGCTAACTATGGCTACACCTTC; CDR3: CASSLAGSANYGYTF
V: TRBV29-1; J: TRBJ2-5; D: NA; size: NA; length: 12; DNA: TGCAGCGGCCTCCGGGACTTCGAGACCCAGTACTTC; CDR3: CSGLRDFETQYF
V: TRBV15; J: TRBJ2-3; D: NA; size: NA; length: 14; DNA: TGTGCCACCAGCAGAGATTGGGCCACAGATACGCAGTATTTT; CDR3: CATSRDWATDTQYF